These 15 T cell receptor beta chains originate from one sample sequenced in a study of breast tumors, draining lymph nodes, adjacent tissues. A single record per CDR3 protein comes from TCRdb applying MiXCR to the multiplex PCR reads. This sample carries 50,000 to 85,000 distinct CDR3 sequences, over 40% of them seen once, and the ten largest clones take around 8%. The source material was breast tumor tissue. The receptors originated from a female donor with breast cancer. Some clones in this sample may be carry-over from other donors' samples.

Many counts were recorded for this clonotype. V usage is TRBV6-6 and J usage is TRBJ1-5, with 9 bases identical to TRBD1. CDR1 is MNHNY and CDR2 is SVGAGI in the germline V gene (reference sequence). This CDR3 region has 15 residues. V lost 6 bases and J lost 10; bases outside the gene matches: 13. CDR3 nucleotide sequence: TGTGCCAGCAGACCCCAGGGACAGGGCCATAGTCCCCAGCATTTT. This translates into CASRPQGQGHSPQHF.

This clonotype was recorded at least ten times. The gene calls are TRBV6-6 and TRBJ2-3, with D perhaps matching TRBD1 (6 bases). Germline CDR1 reads MNHNY; CDR2 reads SVGAGI (reference sequence). This CDR3 has 16 residues. V lost 4 bases, J lost 0 bases, and 14 bases lay in between. CDR3 nucleotides: TGTGCCAGCAGTTCCGGACAGACCCCTAGCACAGATACGCAGTATTTT. Translation: CASSSGQTPSTDTQYF.

There are many counts of this clonotype. The chain combines TRBV12-3 or TRBV12-4 with TRBJ2-1, with 9 bases fitting TRBD1. The CDR3 contains 14 residues. The V and J ends lost 6 bases and 7 bases, in that order; junction bases with no gene match: 7. CDR3 bases: TGTGCCAGCAGGGGACAGGGCGGCAAAAATGAGCAGTTCTTC. Its protein is CASRGQGGKNEQFF.

This clonotype was picked up many times. The V and J genes are TRBV7-3 and TRBJ1-5, with unresolved D. The V gene lost 2 bases and the J gene lost 6 bases, with 8 bases spanning the gap. Per the germline V gene, CDR1 is SGHTA and CDR2 is FQGTGA. The CDR3 sequence is 13 residues long. The CDR3: CASSLGIGQPQHF. The CDR3 bases are TGTGCCAGCAGCTTAGGAATTGGTCAGCCCCAGCATTTT. Supplemented by reference TRBV7-3 and TRBJ1-5, the full variable domain reads GAGVSQTPSNKVTEKGKYVELRCDPISGHTALYWYRQSLGQGPEFLIYFQGTGAADDSGLPNDRFFAVRPEGSVSTLKIQRTERGDSAVYLCASSLGIGQPQHFGDGTRLSIL.

V is TRBV5-6 and J is TRBJ2-2; 10 bases agree with TRBD1. The V and J ends lost 1 base and 0 bases, in that order; junction bases with no gene match: 3. This CDR3 has 17 amino acids. Germline-derived CDR1 and CDR2 are SGHDT and YYEEEE. CDR3 bases: TGTGCCAGCAGCTTGCGGGACAGGGGAGCGAACACCGGGGAGCTGTTTTTT. Its translation: CASSLRDRGANTGELFF.

By share of the sample, this clonotype is medium-sized (0.01 to 0.1%). The rearrangement uses TRBV20-1 and TRBJ2-3, with D uncertain. Trimming shortened V by 6 bases and J by 6 bases, and 13 bases separated the two germline ends. Germline V gene lookup returns CDR1 DFQATT and CDR2 SNEGSKA (reference sequence). This CDR3 is built from 12 residues. The CDR3 nucleotides read TGCAGTGCCCTTCGAGCGTTCGATACGCAGTATTTT. Residues: CSALRAFDTQYF.

In its sample, this clonotype was seen many times. The chain has TRBV6-5 and TRBJ1-2, with TRBD1 as a possible D gene (6 bases). Trimming cost V 6 bases and J 4 bases, with 9 bases left between them. Looked up from germline, CDR1 is MNHEY and CDR2 is SVGAGI. CDR3 length: 12 residues. The CDR3 here is CASRKDSYGYTF. The DNA for the CDR3 is TGTGCCAGCAGGAAGGACAGCTATGGCTACACCTTC.

This clonotype is medium-sized (0.01 to 0.1%) within its sample. The rearrangement joins TRBV12-3 or TRBV12-4 to TRBJ1-5; possibly TRBD1 for D (5 bases). This CDR3 is built from 14 residues. V lost 4 bases, J lost 7 bases, and 14 bases lay in between. CDR3 DNA: TGTGCCAGCAGTTCCGCCGACAGAACCCAGCCCCAGCATTTT. Translated, it gives CASSSADRTQPQHF.

CDR3 region: CSATYRGRGNTEAFF. CDR3 bases: TGCAGTGCAACCTACAGGGGCAGGGGGAACACTGAAGCTTTCTTT. The chain combines TRBV20-1 with TRBJ1-1, with TRBD1 identical over 7 bases. J lost 1 base, V lost 6 bases, and 11 bases had no gene match. The CDR3 is 15 amino acids. CDR1 is DFQATT and CDR2 is SNEGSKA in the germline V gene (reference sequence).

With respect to this clonotype: A single base separates this from a much larger clone, so it may be a read error. V and J are TRBV6-5 and TRBJ2-7; possible D gene TRBD1, 7 bases. The V end was cut by 6 bases, the J end by 6 bases, with 18 bases between. This CDR3 is 14 amino acids long. Germline V gene data show CDR1 as MNHEY and CDR2 as SVGAGI. The CDR3 bases are TGTGCCAGCAGAAGGGACCCCCAGGGGGGCGAGCAGTACTTC. Encoded protein: CASRRDPQGGEQYF.

This clonotype was detected ten times or more. The chain has TRBV20-1 and TRBJ1-1, with 7 bases matching TRBD1. CDR3 size: 13 residues. The germline gives CDR1 DFQATT, CDR2 SNEGSKA (reference sequence). CDR3 nucleotides: TGCAGCCCATACAGGGGTCCAGGCACTGAAGCTTTCTTT. Protein: CSPYRGPGTEAFF.

This clonotype occurred many times. This may come from a read error, since a much larger clone is one base off. The V call is TRBV20-1, the J call TRBJ2-1; the match to TRBD2 covers 11 bases. Trimming took 7 bases from V and 5 from J; bases not matched to a gene: 13. Germline V gene sequence: CDR1 DFQATT, CDR2 SNEGSKA (reference sequence). CDR3 length: 16 amino acids. The CDR3 coding sequence is TGCAGTGTTAATAGAGTGGGACTAGCGGCCAACAATGAGCAGTTCTTC. Amino acid sequence: CSVNRVGLAANNEQFF.

This clonotype was counted ten times or more. The rearrangement links TRBV11-2 to TRBJ2-3; possible D gene TRBD2, 7 bases. The CDR3 consists of 17 residues. V was cut by 5 bases and J by 1 base, with 19 bases left in between. Germline values: CDR1 SGHAT, CDR2 FQNNGV. The CDR3 here is CASSPAAGAWGTDTQYF. The DNA of the CDR3 is TGTGCCAGCAGCCCCGCGGCGGGGGCCTGGGGCACAGATACGCAGTATTTT.

This sequence joins TRBV5-1 and TRBJ2-5; 7 bases align to TRBD1. Germline V gene data show CDR1 as SGHRS and CDR2 as YFSETQ. The ends lost 4 bases at V and 1 base at J; junction bases unmatched: 4. This CDR3 is 14 amino acids long. Written as DNA, the CDR3 is TGCGCCAGCAGCCAGACAGGGACCCAAGAGACCCAGTACTTC. It yields the protein CASSQTGTQETQYF.

In its sample, this clonotype was seen many times. The chain employs TRBV2 and TRBJ1-2, with a possible D match to TRBD1 (6 bases). Germline CDR1 reads SNHLY; CDR2 reads FYNNEI. With 8 bases removed from V and 4 bases from J, the gap between germline ends came to 14 bases. CDR3 length: 13 amino acids. DNA for the CDR3: TGTGCCAGCGCAGGAACAGGGTTCTATGGCTACACCTTC. Its translation: CASAGTGFYGYTF.